This T cell receptor (beta chain) was identified in a study of T cell changes during pregnancy in multiple sclerosis. This clone was observed once. The CDR3 extends over 17 amino acids. The J segment lost 2 bases and the V segment lost 0 bases, leaving 3 bases of the junction unmatched. The germline CDR1 and CDR2 sequences are SGHRS and YFSETQ. Produced via immunoSEQ multiplex PCR; TCRdb's table is partial and in-frame only. The sample lists tens of thousands of clones, about 92% occurring once. Source: CD4+ T cells from peripheral blood mononuclear cells, taken in the second trimester of pregnancy. The chain is built from TRBV5-1 and TRBJ2-3, with 13 bases lining up with TRBD2. The receptor's source is a female donor with multiple sclerosis, enrolled in a pregnancy study. CDR3 amino acids: CASSLGTSGRFTDTQYF. CDR3 DNA: TGCGCCAGCAGCTTGGGGACTAGCGGGAGATTCACAGATACGCAGTATTTT.